The 24 T cell receptor beta chains below all came from one sample that was sequenced in a study of blood T cells in healthy people across ages. Then a second PCR, running roughly 7 to 11 cycles, was carried out with a sample-barcoded 5' primer and a J-beta primer mix. TCRdb used MiXCR to reprocess the 5' RACE reads, holding one entry per CDR3 protein. The sample lists fewer than 1.5 million distinct CDR3 sequences; 40% to 50% were seen once. Sequenced input: blood. These receptors originate from a woman between 18 and 29 years old in good health.

This clonotype was seen more than once but under ten times. This chain joins TRBV20-1 and TRBJ2-5; no definite D call. CDR1 is DFQATT, CDR2 SNEGSKA, per germline (reference sequence). This CDR3 comprises 13 residues. The V end was cut by 2 bases, the J end by 5 bases, with 12 bases between. The CDR3 DNA reads TGCAGTGCTAGAAACCGGCTTAGGGAGACCCAGTACTTC. Translation: CSARNRLRETQYF.

Remarks on this clonotype: A junction boundary mismatches the germline segment, possibly from a read error. The chain couples TRBV29-1 to TRBJ2-7, with TRBD2 identical over 14 bases. CDR3 length equals 17 residues. Germline CDR1 and CDR2: SQVTM and ANQGSEA. The CDR3 DNA reads TGCAGCGTTGAATGGTCAGGGACTAGCGGGGGCTCCCACGAGCAGTACTTC. As protein: CSVEWSGTSGGSHEQYF.

The chain recombines TRBV6-1 with TRBJ1-1, with 8 bases identical to TRBD1. The CDR3 extends over 13 amino acids. Germline V lookup: CDR1 MNHNS, CDR2 SASEGT. V was clipped by 11 bases and J by 4 bases; unmatched bases: 9. The CDR3 DNA follows: TGTGCCGGACGACAGGGGCGGGGCACTGAAGCTTTCTTT. Translation: CAGRQGRGTEAFF.

In this sample, this clonotype turned up a few times. The chain joins TRBV20-1 to TRBJ2-7, with TRBD1 as a possible D gene (6 bases). V lost 6 bases to trimming and J lost 2 bases, with 14 bases between them. Germline V gives CDR1 DFQATT, CDR2 SNEGSKA (reference sequence). The CDR3 extends over 13 amino acids. The CDR3 here is CSATGTRTYEQYF. The CDR3 nucleotides read TGCAGTGCCACCGGGACAAGAACCTACGAGCAGTACTTC.

The CDR3 loop reads CASSQPLYNEQFF. For the CDR3, the DNA is TGTGCCAGCAGCCAACCTTTGTACAATGAGCAGTTCTTC. V is TRBV7-9 and J is TRBJ2-1; D unresolved. Trimming took 5 bases from V and 4 from J, leaving 9 bases between them. The V gene's germline CDR1 is SEHNR and CDR2 FQNEAQ (reference sequence). CDR3 length equals 13 residues. Together with reference TRBV7-9 and TRBJ2-1, the CDR3 gives the full variable domain: DTGVSQNPRHKITKRGQNVTFRCDPISEHNRLYWYRQTLGQGPEFLTYFQNEAQLEKSRLLSDRFSAERPKGSFSTLEIQRTEQGDSAMYLCASSQPLYNEQFFGPGTRLTVL.

The chain is built from TRBV20-1 and TRBJ2-3, with D possibly TRBD1 on 5 matching bases. CDR3 size: 13 residues. The V gene's germline CDR1 is DFQATT and CDR2 SNEGSKA (reference sequence). Trimming stripped 4 bases from V and 4 bases from J, with 12 bases between. Written as DNA, the CDR3 is TGCAGTGCTAACCTACAGGCGCCAGATACGCAGTATTTT. This gives the protein CSANLQAPDTQYF.

The V and J genes are TRBV11-3 and TRBJ1-5, with TRBD1 matching over 9 bases. Per germline, CDR1 SGHNT and CDR2 YENEEA. After removal of 11 bases from V and 7 bases from J, the junction contained 6 bases not matched to a gene. The CDR3 contains 12 residues. The CDR3 DNA reads TGTGCCGGGGACAGGGAAGACCAGCCCCAGCATTTT. It yields the protein CAGDREDQPQHF.

This clonotype was detected only a few times. The CDR3 DNA sequence: TGTGCCAGCCGCGGGGGGGCTCAGCCCCAGCATTTT. It yields the protein CASRGGAQPQHF. The V call is TRBV27, the J call TRBJ1-5; a possible D gene is TRBD1 (6 bases). The germline V and J ends were trimmed by 8 bases and 6 bases, with 11 bases remaining between them. Germline CDR1 MNHEY, CDR2 SMNVEV (reference sequence). This CDR3 spans 12 amino acids.

The chain has TRBV6-5 and TRBJ2-5, with 11 bases matching TRBD1. This CDR3 region has 16 residues. The germline CDR1 and CDR2 sequences are MNHEY and SVGAGI. With V trimmed by 6 bases and J by 4 bases, 10 bases remained unmatched. The CDR3 protein is CASSRLSGTGGETQYF. CDR3 bases: TGTGCCAGCAGCCGCCTTTCCGGGACAGGGGGAGAGACCCAGTACTTC.

This clonotype was observed a handful of times. The CDR3, as DNA: TGTGCCAGCAGGGGCCCTGACTATGGCTACACCTTC. Translation gives CASRGPDYGYTF. The rearrangement links TRBV6-2 or TRBV6-3 to TRBJ1-2; D is ambiguous. The V gene's germline CDR1 is MNHEY and CDR2 SVGEGT. This CDR3 is built from 12 residues. V lost 6 bases and J lost 3, with 8 bases in between.

This clonotype appeared a single time. One junction end disagrees with the germline gene, perhaps due to a read error. The chain uses TRBV7-2 and TRBJ2-2; D is ambiguous. The CDR3 covers 14 residues. Looked up from germline, CDR1 is SGHTA and CDR2 is FQGNSA. CDR3 residues: CASSLDRNAGELFF. In DNA, the CDR3 is TGTGCCAGCAGCTTAGATCGGAACGCCGGGGAGCTGTTTTTT. Combining the CDR3 with reference TRBV7-2 and TRBJ2-2 gives the whole variable domain GAGVSQSPSNKVTEKGKDVELRCDPISGHTALYWYRQSLGQGLEFLIYFQGNSAPDKSGLPSDRFSAERTGGSVSTLTIQRTQQEDSAVYLCASSLDRNAGELFFGEGSRLTVL.

As for this clonotype: A read error is likely, as this CDR3 ends without the conserved phenylalanine or tryptophan. The J gene is TRBJ1-2, the V gene TRBV10-1, with D maybe TRBD1 (6 bases). Germline V gene data show CDR1 as WNHNN and CDR2 as SYGVQD (reference sequence). Deletions cut 3 bases from V and 2 bases from J, with 16 bases between. The length of the CDR3 is 16 residues. This chain's CDR3 is CASSDSRTASNYGYTL. CDR3 nucleotides: TGCGCCAGCAGTGATTCCCGGACAGCCTCCAACTATGGCTACACCCTC.

The chain employs TRBV10-3 and TRBJ2-5, with D possibly TRBD1 on 5 matching bases. The DNA end favors TRBJ2-7, so the J call may be wrong. This CDR3 has 12 amino acids. Looked up from germline, CDR1 is ENHRY and CDR2 is SYGVKD. The CDR3 reads CAISGLGVEQYF. The CDR3 DNA follows: TGTGCCATCAGTGGTTTAGGGGTCGAGCAGTACTTC.

DNA of the CDR3: TGTGCCAGCAGCCAAAGACTGACAGGCCTGAACACTGAAGCTTTCTTT. Its protein product is CASSQRLTGLNTEAFF. V gene TRBV3-1 combines with J gene TRBJ1-1, with D possibly TRBD1 on 6 matching bases. The germline CDR1 and CDR2 sequences are LGHDT and YNNKEL (reference sequence). CDR3 length equals 16 residues. The V end was cut by 2 bases, the J end by 0 bases, with 13 bases between.

The rearrangement joins TRBV2 to TRBJ2-5; D unresolved. Germline CDR1 is SNHLY and CDR2 is FYNNEI. This CDR3 has 12 residues. V shed 7 bases and J shed 0 bases, with 6 bases lying between them. The CDR3 sequence: CASNKHQETQYF. CDR3 bases: TGTGCCAGCAACAAACACCAAGAGACCCAGTACTTC.

The chain employs TRBV6-5 and TRBJ2-3; D is unresolved. Trimming pared 8 bases from V and 1 base from J, leaving 10 bases between. The CDR3 totals 13 residues. Germline CDR1 is MNHEY and CDR2 is SVGAGI. The CDR3: CASCRVRTDTQYF. In nucleotides, the CDR3 is TGTGCCAGCTGCCGGGTCCGCACAGATACGCAGTATTTT.

The chain links TRBV4-2 to TRBJ2-7; TRBD2 matches 8 bases. V was pared by 1 base and J by 4 bases, with 12 bases of the junction left unmatched. The CDR3 totals 17 residues. CDR1 is LGHNA, CDR2 YNFKEQ, per germline. The CDR3 sequence: CASSQASSGSTLYEQYF. Here the CDR3 DNA reads TGTGCCAGCAGCCAAGCGTCCAGCGGGAGTACCCTTTACGAGCAGTACTTC.

Notes on this clonotype: One junction end disagrees with the germline gene, perhaps due to a read error. The chain couples TRBV3-1 to TRBJ2-1, with D maybe TRBD2 (7 bases). The CDR3 is made up of 17 amino acids. Germline lookup yields CDR1 LGHDT and CDR2 YNNKEL (reference sequence). The CDR3: CAGSHLIGGRAYNEQFF. Here the CDR3 DNA reads TGTGCCGGCAGCCACCTTATAGGGGGGAGGGCTTACAATGAGCAGTTCTTC.

The chain employs TRBV6-2 or TRBV6-3 and TRBJ2-7; 11 bases are shared with TRBD2. Trimming took 4 bases from V and 10 from J; bases not matched to a gene: 21. This CDR3 region has 18 residues. Germline V gives CDR1 MNHEY, CDR2 SVGEGT. As DNA, the CDR3 is TGTGCCAGCAGTTTCTTCCCCGGGACTAGCGGACAACAAGAGGCCCAGTACTTC. It translates to CASSFFPGTSGQQEAQYF.

This clonotype came up a few times. The chain uses TRBV18 and TRBJ2-7; TRBD2 matches at 12 bases. The CDR3 length is 16 residues. Germline loops: CDR1 KGHSH, CDR2 LQKENI. V shed 5 bases and J 4 bases; nucleotides not matched to a gene: 9. CDR3 coding DNA: TGTGCCAGCTCATCCCCGACTAGCGGGAGTAAATACGAGCAGTACTTC. Translation gives CASSSPTSGSKYEQYF.

In its sample, this clonotype was seen a few times. The rearrangement links TRBV3-1 to TRBJ2-7, with 7 bases matching TRBD2. V trimming: 2 bases; J trimming: 1 base; junction bases outside the gene matches: 2. There are 14 residues in the CDR3. Looked up from germline, CDR1 is LGHDT and CDR2 is YNNKEL (reference sequence). The CDR3 DNA follows: TGTGCCAGCAGCCAATTCGGGGGGTCCTACGAGCAGTACTTC. Translated, it gives CASSQFGGSYEQYF.

The J gene is TRBJ1-2, the V gene TRBV20-1, with TRBD1 identical over 9 bases. With 0 bases clipped from V and 0 bases from J, the junction kept 8 bases outside the gene matches. The CDR3 runs to 17 residues. Germline lookup yields CDR1 DFQATT and CDR2 SNEGSKA (reference sequence). The CDR3 nucleotides are TGCAGTGCTAGAGATTTCGGACAGGGGAAAACTAACTATGGCTACACCTTC. As protein: CSARDFGQGKTNYGYTF.

The chain carries TRBV5-5 and TRBJ1-2, with 7 bases matching TRBD1. Germline V CDR1 and CDR2: SGHKS, YYEKEE (reference sequence). V was clipped by 0 bases and J by 6 bases; unmatched bases: 5. The CDR3 runs to 14 residues. Written as DNA, the CDR3 is TGTGCCAGCAGCTTGGGACAGGGATTTAATGGCTACACCTTC. Translation: CASSLGQGFNGYTF.

V usage is TRBV7-2 and J usage is TRBJ2-3; TRBD2 matches 9 bases. V dropped 0 bases and J dropped 6; count of bases not matched to a gene: 4. The CDR3 consists of 15 residues. Germline-derived CDR1 and CDR2 are SGHTA and FQGNSA. Here the CDR3 DNA reads TGTGCCAGCAGCTTAGCGCGGGGGGGCCGCGATACGCAGTATTTT. Residues: CASSLARGGRDTQYF.